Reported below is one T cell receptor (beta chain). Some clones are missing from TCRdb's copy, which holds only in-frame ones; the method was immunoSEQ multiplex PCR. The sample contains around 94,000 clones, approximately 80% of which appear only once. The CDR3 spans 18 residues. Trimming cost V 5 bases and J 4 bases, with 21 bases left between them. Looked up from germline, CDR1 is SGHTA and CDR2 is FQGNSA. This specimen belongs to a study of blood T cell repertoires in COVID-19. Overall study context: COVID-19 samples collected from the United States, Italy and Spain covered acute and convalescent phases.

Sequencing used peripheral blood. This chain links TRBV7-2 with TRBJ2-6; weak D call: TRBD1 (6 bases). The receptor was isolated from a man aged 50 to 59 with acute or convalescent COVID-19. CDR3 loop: CASSGRDTRVSGANVLTF. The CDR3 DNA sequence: TGTGCCAGCAGCGGTCGGGACACCCGAGTTTCGGGGGCCAACGTCCTGACTTTC.